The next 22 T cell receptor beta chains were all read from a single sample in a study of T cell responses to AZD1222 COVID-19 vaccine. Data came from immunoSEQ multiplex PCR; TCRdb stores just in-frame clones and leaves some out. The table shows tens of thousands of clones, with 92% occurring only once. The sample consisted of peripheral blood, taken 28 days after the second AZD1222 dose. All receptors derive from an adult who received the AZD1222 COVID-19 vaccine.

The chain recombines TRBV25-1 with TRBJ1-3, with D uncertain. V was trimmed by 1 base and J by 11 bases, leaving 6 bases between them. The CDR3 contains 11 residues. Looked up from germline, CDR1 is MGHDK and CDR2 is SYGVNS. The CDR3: CASSESYAIYF. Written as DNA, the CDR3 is TGTGCCAGCAGTGAATCTTACGCCATATATTTT.

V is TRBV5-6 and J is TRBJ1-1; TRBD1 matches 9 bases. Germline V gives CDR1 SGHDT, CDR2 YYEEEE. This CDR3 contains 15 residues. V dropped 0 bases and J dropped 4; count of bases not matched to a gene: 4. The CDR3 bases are TGTGCCAGCAGCTTGGTGAGGACAGGGGTCACTGAAGCTTTCTTT. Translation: CASSLVRTGVTEAFF.

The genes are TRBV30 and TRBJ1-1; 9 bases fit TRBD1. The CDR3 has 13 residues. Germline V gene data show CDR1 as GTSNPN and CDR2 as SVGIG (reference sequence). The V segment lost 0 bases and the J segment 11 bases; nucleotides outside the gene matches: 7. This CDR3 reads CAWSVQGAFAAFF. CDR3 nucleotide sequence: TGTGCCTGGAGTGTACAGGGGGCGTTCGCGGCTTTCTTT.

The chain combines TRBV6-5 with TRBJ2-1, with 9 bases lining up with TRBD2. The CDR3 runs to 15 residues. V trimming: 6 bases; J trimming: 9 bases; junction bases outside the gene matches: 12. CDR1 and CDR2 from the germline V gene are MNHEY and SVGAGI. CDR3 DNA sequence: TGTGCCAGCAGGGGGCCCGGGACTAGCATGCCTGAGCAGTTCTTC. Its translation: CASRGPGTSMPEQFF.

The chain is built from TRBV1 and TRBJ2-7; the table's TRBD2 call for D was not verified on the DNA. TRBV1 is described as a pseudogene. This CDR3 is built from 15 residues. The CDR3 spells CTSSPRIGLGYEQYF. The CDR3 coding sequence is TGCACCAGCAGCCCTCGGATCGGACTTGGCTACGAGCAGTACTTC.

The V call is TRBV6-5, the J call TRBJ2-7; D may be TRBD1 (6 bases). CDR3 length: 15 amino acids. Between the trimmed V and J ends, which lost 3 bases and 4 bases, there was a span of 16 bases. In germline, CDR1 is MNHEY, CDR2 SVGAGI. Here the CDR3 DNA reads TGTGCCAGCAGTTATAAGGGGGAAGGCGGATACGAGCAGTACTTC. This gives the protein CASSYKGEGGYEQYF.

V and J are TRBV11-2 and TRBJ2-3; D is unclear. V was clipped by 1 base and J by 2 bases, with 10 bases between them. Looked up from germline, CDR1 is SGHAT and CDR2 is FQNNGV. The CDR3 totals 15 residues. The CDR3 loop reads CASSLGTDDTDTQYF. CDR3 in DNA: TGTGCCAGCAGCTTAGGTACGGACGACACAGATACGCAGTATTTT.

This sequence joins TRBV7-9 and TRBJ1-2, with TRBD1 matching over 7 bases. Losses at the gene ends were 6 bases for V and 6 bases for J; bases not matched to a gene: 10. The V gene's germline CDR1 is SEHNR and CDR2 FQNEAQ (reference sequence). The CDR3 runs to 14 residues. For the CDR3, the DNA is TGTGCCAGCAGTTATGCCCCGGGACAGAATGGCTACACCTTC. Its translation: CASSYAPGQNGYTF. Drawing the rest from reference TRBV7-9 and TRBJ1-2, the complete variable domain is DTGVSQNPRHKITKRGQNVTFRCDPISEHNRLYWYRQTLGQGPEFLTYFQNEAQLEKSRLLSDRFSAERPKGSFSTLEIQRTEQGDSAMYLCASSYAPGQNGYTFGSGTRLTVV.

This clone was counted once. DNA for the CDR3: TGTGCCAGCAGTCCAATATCCCGGGACGGTTTTAACACTGAAGCTTTCTTT. Protein sequence: CASSPISRDGFNTEAFF. The chain is built from TRBV21-1 and TRBJ1-1. TRBV21-1 is deemed a pseudogene. The CDR3 runs 17 residues.

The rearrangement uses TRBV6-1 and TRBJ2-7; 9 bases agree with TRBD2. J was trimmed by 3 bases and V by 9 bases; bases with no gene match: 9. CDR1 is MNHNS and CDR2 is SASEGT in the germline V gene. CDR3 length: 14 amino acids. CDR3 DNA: TGTGCCAGTGTTGATGATAGCGGGAGCTACGAGCAGTACTTC. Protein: CASVDDSGSYEQYF.

The CDR3 DNA reads as TGTGCCAGCAGTGTCGGGACTAGCGGATCCTACAATGAGCAGTTCTTC. Translated, it gives CASSVGTSGSYNEQFF. The chain combines TRBV6-1 with TRBJ2-1; 11 bases are shared with TRBD2. Losses at the gene ends were 4 bases for V and 1 base for J; bases not matched to a gene: 3. From germline, CDR1 is MNHNS and CDR2 SASEGT. This CDR3 spans 16 amino acids.

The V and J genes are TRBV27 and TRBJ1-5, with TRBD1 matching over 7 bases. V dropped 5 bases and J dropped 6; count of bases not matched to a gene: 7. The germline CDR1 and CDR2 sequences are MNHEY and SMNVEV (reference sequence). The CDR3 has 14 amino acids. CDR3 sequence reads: CASSLNRGGQPQHF. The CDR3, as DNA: TGTGCCAGCAGTCTCAACAGGGGTGGTCAGCCCCAGCATTTT.

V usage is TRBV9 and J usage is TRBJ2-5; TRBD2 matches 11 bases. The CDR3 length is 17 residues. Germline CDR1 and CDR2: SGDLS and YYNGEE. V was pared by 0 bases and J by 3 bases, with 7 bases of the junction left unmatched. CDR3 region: CASSVDVTSGDKETQYF. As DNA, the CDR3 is TGTGCCAGCAGCGTAGACGTGACTAGCGGGGATAAAGAGACCCAGTACTTC.

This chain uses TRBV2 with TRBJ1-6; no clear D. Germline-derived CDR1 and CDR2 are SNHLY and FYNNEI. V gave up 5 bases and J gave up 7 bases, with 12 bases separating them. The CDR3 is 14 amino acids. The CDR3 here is CASSTTGGNSPLHF. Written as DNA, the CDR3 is TGTGCCAGCAGTACAACGGGTGGCAATTCACCCCTCCACTTT.

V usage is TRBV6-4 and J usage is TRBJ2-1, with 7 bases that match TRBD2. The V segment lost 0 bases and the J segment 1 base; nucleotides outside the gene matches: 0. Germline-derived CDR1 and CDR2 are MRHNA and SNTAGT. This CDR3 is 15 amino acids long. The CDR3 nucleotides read TGTGCCAGCAGTGACTCAGCGGGATCCTACAATGAGCAGTTCTTC. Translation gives CASSDSAGSYNEQFF.

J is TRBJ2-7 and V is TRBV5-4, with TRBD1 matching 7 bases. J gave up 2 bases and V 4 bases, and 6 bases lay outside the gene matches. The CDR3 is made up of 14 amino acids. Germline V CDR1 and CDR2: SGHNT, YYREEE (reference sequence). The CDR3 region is CASSGAQGAYEQYF. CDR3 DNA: TGTGCCAGCAGCGGGGCCCAGGGGGCCTACGAGCAGTACTTC.

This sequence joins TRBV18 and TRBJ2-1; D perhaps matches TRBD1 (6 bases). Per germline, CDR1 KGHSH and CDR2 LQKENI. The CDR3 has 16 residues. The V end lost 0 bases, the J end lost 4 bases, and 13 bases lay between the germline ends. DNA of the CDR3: TGTGCCAGCTCACCACCATTCCCAGGGGTATACAATGAGCAGTTCTTC. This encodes CASSPPFPGVYNEQFF. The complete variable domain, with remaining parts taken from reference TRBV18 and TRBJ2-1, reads NAGVMQNPRHLVRRRGQEARLRCSPMKGHSHVYWYRQLPEEGLKFMVYLQKENIIDESGMPKERFSAEFPKEGPSILRIQQVVRGDSAAYFCASSPPFPGVYNEQFFGPGTRLTVL.

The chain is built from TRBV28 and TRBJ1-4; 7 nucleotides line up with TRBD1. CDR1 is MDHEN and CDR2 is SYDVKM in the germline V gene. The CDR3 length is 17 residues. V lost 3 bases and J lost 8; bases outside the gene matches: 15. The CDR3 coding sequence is TGTGCCAGCAGTTTGGGTATAACAGGGGACATAGGAGAAAAACTGTTTTTT. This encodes CASSLGITGDIGEKLFF.

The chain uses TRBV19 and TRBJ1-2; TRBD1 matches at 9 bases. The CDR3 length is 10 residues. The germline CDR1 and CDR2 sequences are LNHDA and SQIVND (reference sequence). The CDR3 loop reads CRDRAGGYTF. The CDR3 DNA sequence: TGTCGGGACAGGGCGGGTGGCTACACCTTC.

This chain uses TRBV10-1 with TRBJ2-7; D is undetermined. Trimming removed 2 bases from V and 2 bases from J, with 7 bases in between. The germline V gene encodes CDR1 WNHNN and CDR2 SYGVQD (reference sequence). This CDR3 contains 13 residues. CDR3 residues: CASSEASTYEQYF. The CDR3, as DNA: TGCGCCAGCAGTGAGGCCAGTACCTACGAGCAGTACTTC.

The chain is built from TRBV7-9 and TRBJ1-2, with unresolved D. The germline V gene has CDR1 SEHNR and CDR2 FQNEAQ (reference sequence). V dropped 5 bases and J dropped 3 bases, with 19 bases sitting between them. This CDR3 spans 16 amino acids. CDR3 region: CASSPNEVVLDYGYTF. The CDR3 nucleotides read TGTGCCAGCAGCCCCAATGAGGTAGTGTTGGACTATGGCTACACCTTC.

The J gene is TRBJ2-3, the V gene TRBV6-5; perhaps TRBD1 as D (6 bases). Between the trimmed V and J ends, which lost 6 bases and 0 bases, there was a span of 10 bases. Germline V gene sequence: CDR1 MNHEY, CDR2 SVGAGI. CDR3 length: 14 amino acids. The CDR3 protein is CASRADRSTDTQYF. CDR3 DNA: TGTGCCAGCAGAGCCGACAGGAGCACAGATACGCAGTATTTT.